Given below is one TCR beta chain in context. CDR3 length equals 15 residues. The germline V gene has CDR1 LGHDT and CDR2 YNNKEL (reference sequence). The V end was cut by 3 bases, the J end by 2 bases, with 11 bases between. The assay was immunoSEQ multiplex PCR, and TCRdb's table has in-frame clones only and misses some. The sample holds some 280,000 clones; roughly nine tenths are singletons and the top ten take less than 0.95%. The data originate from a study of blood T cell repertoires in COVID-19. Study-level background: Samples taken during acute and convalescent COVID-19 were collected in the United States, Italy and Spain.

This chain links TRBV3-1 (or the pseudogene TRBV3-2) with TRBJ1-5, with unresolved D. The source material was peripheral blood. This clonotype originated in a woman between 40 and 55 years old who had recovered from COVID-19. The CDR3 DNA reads TGTGCCAGCAGCCAGGGGTTCGGGGGCAATCAGCCCCAGCATTTT. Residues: CASSQGFGGNQPQHF.